This paragraph covers one T cell receptor beta chain sequence. Its antigen is still unknown. This sample was included in a study of shared clonotypes between healthy human individuals. The wider study: Sampling drew on donors who were a couple of women and three men aged 18 to 49. Study observations and caveats: A few donors had about 5% of their naive CD4 clonotypes in common.

Method: immunoSEQ multiplex PCR; TCRdb's copy keeps in-frame clones and lacks some. The sample holds over 1.4 million clones; around 97% are singletons and the top ten take more than 0.9%. Partitioning of CD4+ cells yielded a CD45RA+ naive subset and a CD45RA-negative memory subset. V lost 0 bases and J 3 bases, leaving 18 bases between the germline ends. In germline, CDR1 is SGDLS, CDR2 YYNGEE. The CDR3 runs to 17 residues. The chain uses TRBV9 and TRBJ2-5, with D perhaps TRBD1 or TRBD2 (5 bases each). This clonotype was obtained from a man aged 30 to 39 in good health. Sequenced sample: naive CD4+ T cells sorted from blood. Indicated subset: CD45RA+ positively selected. Here the CDR3 DNA reads TGTGCCAGCAGCGTAGGGTGGAGTCGGGGCTTCGAAGAGACCCAGTACTTC. Encoded protein: CASSVGWSRGFEETQYF.